This TCR beta chain comes out of a study of blood T cell repertoires in COVID-19. Study-level background: Donors in the United States, Italy and Spain gave samples during acute or convalescent COVID-19. Sources were T cells, B-cell-depleted T cells, or PBMCs; the material itself was cDNA or gDNA.

Original methodology: Researchers report that nucleated cell counts were estimated from reference gene primer amplification. The data were produced by immunoSEQ multiplex PCR, yet TCRdb's version contains in-frame clones alone and is incomplete. D and trimming were read from the DNA, whereas the V and J calls and clone size are those reported in that table. This sample yields some 250,000 clones, of which 82% are seen a single time; about 3% belongs to the top ten. The specimen was peripheral blood. The clonotype comes from a woman aged 18-29 years with acute or convalescent COVID-19.

The CDR3 is CASSKVGTKNIGGQPQHF. CDR3 sequence (DNA): TGTGCCAGCAGCAAAGTGGGGACAAAAAATATAGGCGGTCAGCCCCAGCATTTT. The V gene is TRBV21-1, the J gene TRBJ1-5; the D call TRBD1 from the table was never checked on the DNA. TRBV21-1 is labeled a pseudogene. The CDR3 is 18 amino acids.